These 30 T cell receptor beta chains originate from one sample sequenced in a study of cytomegalovirus exposure and HLA in healthy donors. Amplification used 60 Vbeta primers and 13 Jbeta primers. Method: immunoSEQ multiplex PCR; TCRdb's copy keeps in-frame clones and lacks some. This sample yields some 180,000 clones, of which about 9% are seen a single time; approximately 1.5% belongs to the top ten. Sequencing was done on a sample of PBMCs. Receptor source: a woman younger than 45 in good health and CMV-seropositive.

The genes are TRBV27 and TRBJ2-1; D possibly corresponds to TRBD1 (6 bases). V was cut by 3 bases and J by 2 bases, with 11 bases left in between. The CDR3 has 15 amino acids. Germline V gene lookup returns CDR1 MNHEY and CDR2 SMNVEV (reference sequence). CDR3: CASSFRGSAYNEQFF. The CDR3 DNA reads as TGTGCCAGCAGTTTCAGGGGCTCTGCCTACAATGAGCAGTTCTTC.

The J gene is TRBJ1-2, the V gene TRBV6-6; 10 nucleotides align to TRBD1. Germline V gives CDR1 MNHNY, CDR2 SVGAGI (reference sequence). This CDR3 spans 13 amino acids. With 7 bases clipped from V and 8 bases from J, the junction kept 7 bases outside the gene matches. For the CDR3, the DNA is TGTGCCAGCAATCGGGACAGGGGATGGGGCTACACCTTC. It specifies CASNRDRGWGYTF.

The J gene is TRBJ1-2, the V gene TRBV19, with D hard to call. Germline V lookup: CDR1 LNHDA, CDR2 SQIVND (reference sequence). V lost 10 bases to trimming and J lost 0 bases, with 12 bases between them. There are 13 residues in the CDR3. CDR3 sequence (DNA): TGTGCCACCTACTTTGGAGCTAACTATGGCTACACCTTC. Residues: CATYFGANYGYTF.

The CDR3 is CASSPRGPALNQPQHF. CDR3 in DNA: TGTGCCAGCTCACCCAGGGGACCAGCCCTTAATCAGCCCCAGCATTTT. The chain combines TRBV18 with TRBJ1-5; D is possibly TRBD1 (6 bases). CDR1 is KGHSH, CDR2 LQKENI, per germline. Trimming removed 3 bases from V and 4 bases from J, with 16 bases in between. CDR3 size: 16 residues.

V gene TRBV6-6 combines with J gene TRBJ2-4, with TRBD2 matching 8 bases. Germline assignment: CDR1 MNHNY and CDR2 SVGAGI (reference sequence). CDR3 size: 16 residues. With V trimmed by 2 bases and J by 4 bases, 7 bases remained unmatched. CDR3 residues: CASSYVRGEGKNIQYF. The DNA for the CDR3 is TGTGCCAGCAGTTACGTGCGGGGGGAAGGGAAAAACATTCAGTACTTC.

This clone was observed a few times. The chain joins TRBV11-2 to TRBJ1-1; TRBD1 is a possible D gene (6 bases). The CDR3 runs to 13 residues. V lost 5 bases and J lost 5, with 12 bases in between. Germline values: CDR1 SGHAT, CDR2 FQNNGV. The CDR3 DNA reads TGTGCCAGCAGCGAACAGGGAGGGACTGAAGCTTTCTTT. Its translation is CASSEQGGTEAFF. The whole variable domain, remainder taken from reference TRBV11-2 and TRBJ1-1, is EAGVAQSPRYKIIEKRQSVAFWCNPISGHATLYWYQQILGQGPKLLIQFQNNGVVDDSQLPKDRFSAERLKGVDSTLKIQPAKLEDSAVYLCASSEQGGTEAFFGQGTRLTVV.

The table lists this clone with a few counts. Here the CDR3 DNA reads TGCGCCAGCAGCTTTGGGAGTTCCCAGGACACTGAAGCTTTCTTT. This codes for CASSFGSSQDTEAFF. The J gene is TRBJ1-1, the V gene TRBV5-1; D not resolved. Germline assignment: CDR1 SGHRS and CDR2 YFSETQ. The CDR3 contains 15 residues. V was cut by 2 bases and J by 3 bases, with 14 bases left in between.

The V and J genes are TRBV7-2 and TRBJ2-7; TRBD1 matches 8 bases. With 3 bases clipped from V and 4 bases from J, the junction kept 5 bases outside the gene matches. CDR3 length: 14 residues. The germline V gene has CDR1 SGHTA and CDR2 FQGNSA. The CDR3 sequence is CASSFGQGRYEQYF. The CDR3 coding sequence is TGTGCCAGCAGCTTCGGACAGGGTCGGTACGAGCAGTACTTC.

This sequence joins TRBV7-9 and TRBJ2-3; weak D call: TRBD2 (5 bases). The CDR3 totals 15 residues. The V gene's germline CDR1 is SEHNR and CDR2 FQNEAQ (reference sequence). Trimming stripped 3 bases from V and 0 bases from J, with 10 bases between. CDR3 region: CASSFGDPSTDTQYF. CDR3 in DNA: TGTGCCAGCAGCTTCGGGGATCCTAGCACAGATACGCAGTATTTT.

Only a few counts were recorded for this clone. The rearrangement joins TRBV29-1 to TRBJ1-1; tentative D call: TRBD1 (6 bases). V gave up 0 bases and J gave up 6 bases, with 11 bases separating them. From germline, CDR1 is SQVTM and CDR2 ANQGSEA. This CDR3 spans 13 amino acids. CDR3 in amino acids: CSVEDYRVAEAFF. DNA of the CDR3: TGCAGCGTTGAAGATTACAGGGTCGCTGAAGCTTTCTTT.

This clone came up a few times. The CDR3, as DNA: TGTGCTAGTGGTTTGGGGGTCTGGGACAGGGCAATCATTGAGCAGTTCTTC. Its protein product is CASGLGVWDRAIIEQFF. The chain employs TRBV12-5 and TRBJ2-1; 9 bases are shared with TRBD1. The CDR3 length is 17 residues. J gave up 9 bases and V 1 base, and 13 bases lay outside the gene matches. CDR1 LGHNT and CDR2 FRNRAP come from the germline V gene.

V usage is TRBV6-6 and J usage is TRBJ2-1; 9 nucleotides line up with TRBD2. From germline, CDR1 is MNHNY and CDR2 SVGAGI (reference sequence). J gave up 7 bases and V 4 bases, and 8 bases lay outside the gene matches. This CDR3 has 15 amino acids. The CDR3 sequence: CASSFLAGLTNEQFF. CDR3 DNA sequence: TGTGCCAGCAGTTTCCTAGCGGGATTGACTAATGAGCAGTTCTTC.

The chain carries TRBV7-2 and TRBJ2-1; 9 bases align to TRBD2. This CDR3 is 16 amino acids long. The V and J ends lost 5 bases and 3 bases, in that order; junction bases with no gene match: 8. Germline V gene data show CDR1 as SGHTA and CDR2 as FQGNSA. As DNA, the CDR3 is TGTGCCAGCAGCCCGGCGGGGGGGACACTCTACAATGAGCAGTTCTTC. This sequence encodes CASSPAGGTLYNEQFF.

The chain employs TRBV7-2 and TRBJ2-7; maybe TRBD2 (6 bases). The germline CDR1 and CDR2 sequences are SGHTA and FQGNSA. The CDR3 is made up of 13 amino acids. Deletions cut 5 bases from V and 6 bases from J, with 14 bases between. The CDR3 loop reads CASSPGVSREQYF. CDR3 nucleotide sequence: TGTGCCAGCAGCCCGGGGGTTTCTCGCGAGCAGTACTTC.

This clone has only a few counts. This chain joins TRBV5-4 and TRBJ2-7; 10 bases fit TRBD2. The germline gives CDR1 SGHNT, CDR2 YYREEE (reference sequence). V gave up 2 bases and J gave up 2 bases; unmatched junction bases: 1. This CDR3 spans 14 amino acids. The CDR3 spells CASSLTSGAYEQYF. Here the CDR3 DNA reads TGTGCCAGCAGCTTAACTAGCGGGGCCTACGAGCAGTACTTC.

The J gene is TRBJ2-3, the V gene TRBV5-4, with TRBD2 identical over 7 bases. The V and J ends lost 4 bases and 4 bases, in that order; junction bases with no gene match: 12. The CDR3 has 16 amino acids. Per the germline V gene, CDR1 is SGHNT and CDR2 is YYREEE (reference sequence). CDR3 amino acids: CASSLRLAVGPDTQYF. CDR3 DNA: TGTGCCAGCAGCCTACGACTAGCAGTGGGCCCAGATACGCAGTATTTT.

V gene TRBV27 combines with J gene TRBJ1-4, with TRBD1 matching over 12 bases. Looked up from germline, CDR1 is MNHEY and CDR2 is SMNVEV (reference sequence). J was trimmed by 7 bases and V by 2 bases; bases with no gene match: 11. CDR3 length equals 18 residues. The CDR3 DNA reads as TGTGCCAGCAGTTTAACTCCGGGACAGGGGGCCGTTAGTGAAAAACTGTTTTTT. Translation: CASSLTPGQGAVSEKLFF.

The chain carries TRBV5-6 and TRBJ2-7; TRBD1 matches at 9 bases. The V gene end was trimmed by 2 bases and the J gene end by 3 bases; junction bases not matched to a gene: 3. The CDR3 loop spans 14 amino acids. The germline V gene has CDR1 SGHDT and CDR2 YYEEEE. The CDR3 here is CASSFGQGYYEQYF. CDR3 bases: TGTGCCAGCAGCTTTGGACAGGGGTACTACGAGCAGTACTTC.

V gene TRBV2 combines with J gene TRBJ2-3; 12 positions match TRBD2. V shed 8 bases, J shed 3 bases, and the junction held 12 bases outside the gene matches. From germline, CDR1 is SNHLY and CDR2 FYNNEI. The CDR3 is made up of 17 amino acids. The CDR3 loop is CASGVTTSGSRTDTQYF. CDR3 nucleotides: TGTGCCAGCGGCGTCACGACTAGCGGGAGTCGGACAGATACGCAGTATTTT.

The V call is TRBV29-1, the J call TRBJ1-5; D is uncertain. There are 13 residues in the CDR3. CDR1 and CDR2 from the germline V gene are SQVTM and ANQGSEA. Trimming shortened V by 7 bases and J by 6 bases, and 16 bases separated the two germline ends. The CDR3 region has the DNA TGCAGCGCTCGGGGTAAATCCCCTCAGCCCCAGCATTTT. Translation: CSARGKSPQPQHF.

This clone showed up just once. The rearrangement uses TRBV27 and TRBJ2-7; 11 bases align to TRBD2. The CDR3 is 11 amino acids. The germline CDR1 and CDR2 sequences are MNHEY and SMNVEV (reference sequence). The chain's CDR3 is CVSGRGYEQYF. CDR3 nucleotide sequence: TGTGTTAGCGGGAGGGGTTACGAGCAGTACTTC.

The table lists this clone with a few counts. The chain links TRBV5-4 to TRBJ1-2; 7 positions match TRBD1. Germline V gene data show CDR1 as SGHNT and CDR2 as YYREEE (reference sequence). V lost 5 bases and J lost 4; bases outside the gene matches: 2. This CDR3 spans 12 amino acids. CDR3 coding DNA: TGTGCCAGCAGGGGACAGTCCTATGGCTACACCTTC. Translated: CASRGQSYGYTF. The whole variable domain, remainder taken from reference TRBV5-4 and TRBJ1-2, is ETGVTQSPTHLIKTRGQQVTLRCSSQSGHNTVSWYQQALGQGPQFIFQYYREEENGRGNFPPRFSGLQFPNYSSELNVNALELDDSALYLCASRGQSYGYTFGSGTRLTVV.

V usage is TRBV5-1 and J usage is TRBJ2-7; tentatively, D is TRBD1 (7 bases). V lost 1 base to trimming and J lost 3 bases, with 11 bases between them. Germline CDR1 reads SGHRS; CDR2 reads YFSETQ. The CDR3 has 14 residues. This CDR3 is CASSLTQGGYEQYF. CDR3 nucleotides: TGCGCCAGCAGCTTGACCCAGGGGGGCTACGAGCAGTACTTC.

This clone was recorded a few times. The chain employs TRBV5-4 and TRBJ2-7; 11 bases match TRBD2. Unmatched junction bases numbered 10, after V lost 5 bases and J lost 3 bases. This CDR3 has 16 amino acids. CDR1 is SGHNT and CDR2 is YYREEE in the germline V gene (reference sequence). CDR3 coding DNA: TGTGCCAGCAGTTCCGATTTAGCGGGAGGGGACTACGAGCAGTACTTC. This gives the protein CASSSDLAGGDYEQYF.

This clone was seen only a few times. The gene calls are TRBV6-1 and TRBJ2-3; 13 nucleotides line up with TRBD2. The CDR3 loop spans 16 amino acids. Germline lookup yields CDR1 MNHNS and CDR2 SASEGT. V lost 4 bases and J lost 4; bases outside the gene matches: 5. For the CDR3, the DNA is TGTGCCAGCAGTGTGACTAGCGGGAGGTACGCAGATACGCAGTATTTT. Translating gives CASSVTSGRYADTQYF.

This chain connects TRBV18 to TRBJ1-3, with D possibly being TRBD1 (5 bases). Deletions cut 3 bases from V and 0 bases from J, with 6 bases between. This CDR3 region has 14 residues. CDR1 is KGHSH, CDR2 LQKENI, per germline. This chain's CDR3 is CASSPTDSGNTIYF. CDR3 in DNA: TGTGCCAGCTCACCGACAGACTCTGGAAACACCATATATTTT. The full variable domain, rest sourced from reference TRBV18 and TRBJ1-3, is NAGVMQNPRHLVRRRGQEARLRCSPMKGHSHVYWYRQLPEEGLKFMVYLQKENIIDESGMPKERFSAEFPKEGPSILRIQQVVRGDSAAYFCASSPTDSGNTIYFGEGSWLTVV.

This chain links TRBV7-9 with TRBJ2-5; no clear D. This CDR3 is 13 amino acids long. Germline V gives CDR1 SEHNR, CDR2 FQNEAQ (reference sequence). Trimming pared 5 bases from V and 1 base from J, leaving 8 bases between. The CDR3: CASSPGSQETQYF. The DNA of the CDR3 is TGTGCCAGCAGCCCCGGGTCCCAAGAGACCCAGTACTTC.

V is TRBV7-9 and J is TRBJ2-5, with 13 nucleotides matching TRBD2. V dropped 2 bases and J dropped 5; count of bases not matched to a gene: 8. CDR1 is SEHNR and CDR2 is FQNEAQ in the germline V gene (reference sequence). This CDR3 is 17 amino acids long. The CDR3 nucleotides read TGTGCCAGCAGCTTACAGCGGACTAGCGGGAGACATGAGACCCAGTACTTC. Translating gives CASSLQRTSGRHETQYF.

V usage is TRBV12-5 and J usage is TRBJ1-2, with a tentative D call TRBD1 (5 bases). The CDR3 contains 15 residues. The germline gives CDR1 LGHNT, CDR2 FRNRAP. Deletions cut 6 bases from V and 7 bases from J, with 21 bases between. The CDR3 DNA sequence: TGTGCTAGTGGCTGGGGGGGAGAAGGGGTCGCTGGCTACACCTTC. This gives the protein CASGWGGEGVAGYTF.

This clone was seen more than once but under ten times. The V and J genes are TRBV7-7 and TRBJ2-5; 7 bases align to TRBD1. Germline trimming cut 5 bases from V and 6 bases from J; bases unmatched to any gene: 15. Germline-derived CDR1 and CDR2 are SSHAT and FNYEAQ (reference sequence). The CDR3 extends over 16 amino acids. The chain's CDR3 is CASSPLRGPATKTQYF. The CDR3 DNA sequence: TGTGCCAGCAGCCCCCTGAGGGGGCCAGCTACTAAGACCCAGTACTTC. Filled out from reference TRBV7-7 and TRBJ2-5, the complete variable domain reads GAGVSQSPRYKVTKRGQDVTLRCDPISSHATLYWYQQALGQGPEFLTYFNYEAQPDKSGLPSDRFSAERPEGSISTLTIQRTEQRDSAMYRCASSPLRGPATKTQYFGPGTRLLVL.